Sequencing of this T cell receptor beta chain was carried out in a study of cytotoxic CD8 clonotypes in ibrutinib-treated CLL. Broader study findings: Public clonotypes (which were uncommon) either contracted or remained stable on treatment. Measured clonality at baseline was greater than in age-matched healthy donors and tracked with circulating CD8+ T-cell counts.

This clone appeared a single time. Antigen: not known. Some clones are missing from TCRdb's copy, which holds only in-frame ones; the method was immunoSEQ multiplex PCR. The sample carries some 310,000 clones, about 77% recorded once. This CDR3 spans 15 amino acids. The germline CDR1 and CDR2 sequences are SEHNR and FQNEAQ (reference sequence). V lost 1 base and J lost 5; bases outside the gene matches: 7. V is TRBV7-9 and J is TRBJ1-2; TRBD1 matches 7 bases. The sequences come from PBMCs, collected before ibrutinib treatment. The clonotype comes from a human donor with chronic lymphocytic leukemia. CDR3 region: CASSLGIGDRYGYTF. The DNA of the CDR3 is TGTGCCAGCAGCTTAGGGATAGGGGACAGATATGGCTACACCTTC.